This entry lists 31 T cell receptor beta chains sequenced from one sample in a study of tumor and adjacent non-tumor tissue in lung cancer (dated by TCRdb to 2016 to 2019). RNA was isolated from bulk unsorted tissue, and RNA quality was assessed with a NanoDrop ND-1000 and an Agilent 2100. Normal lung samples were distant non-tumor tissue taken more than 3 cm from the tumor edge. Library generation was performed with multiplex PCR. The listed sequencing device is Illumina HiSeq 2500. TCRbeta libraries were built by three rounds of nested PCR using primers (Table S4), following protocols modified from ARM-PCR. The public sequencing data were trimmed at Q25 with fastp and processed into clonotypes with MiXCR by TCRdb, which kept only in-frame beta chains. Each CDR3 protein gets just one entry, which takes the most common genes and DNA from the rows behind it. The sample data list approximately 68,000 distinct CDR3 sequences, and around three quarters of these were observed just once. Clones ranked in the top ten supply over 35% of the sample.

The sequencing input was distant non-tumor lung tissue. Receptor source: a man between 60 and 70 years old with non-small cell lung cancer.

Concerning this clonotype itself: The junction and the germline gene differ at one end; a read error may be behind it. The rearrangement uses TRBV5-5 and TRBJ2-7; D uncertain. Germline V gene sequence: CDR1 SGHKS, CDR2 YYEKEE (reference sequence). The CDR3 has 14 residues. The DNA for the CDR3 is TGTGTCAGCAGCTTGATGATGAGCTCCTGCGAGCAGTACTTC. This encodes CVSSLMMSSCEQYF.

A note on this clonotype: At one end the junction does not follow the germline gene, possibly because of a read error. The chain recombines TRBV6-1 with TRBJ2-1; the D gene is possibly TRBD2 (5 bases). CDR3 size: 13 residues. CDR1 and CDR2 from the germline V gene are MNHNS and SASEGT. The CDR3 is CSSSDYGYNEQFF. CDR3 nucleotide sequence: TGTTCCAGCAGTGACTACGGCTACAATGAGCAATTCTTC.

V is TRBV6-5 and J is TRBJ2-7; maybe TRBD1 (6 bases). CDR1 MNHEY and CDR2 SVGAGI come from the germline V gene. There are 16 residues in the CDR3. The V and J ends lost 6 bases and 3 bases respectively, with 21 bases between them. The CDR3 coding sequence is TGTGCCAGCAGGCCTTTCAGGGGCCGACAATTCTACGAGCAGTACTTC. Translation: CASRPFRGRQFYEQYF.

Comment on this clonotype: This could be a read error, since a much larger clone is one nucleotide away. The V call is TRBV5-1, the J call TRBJ2-3, with D possibly being TRBD1 (6 bases). Per the germline V gene, CDR1 is SGHRS and CDR2 is YFSETQ. The CDR3 covers 14 residues. The germline V and J ends were trimmed by 7 bases and 5 bases, with 17 bases remaining between them. The CDR3 spells CASDPTGGGDTQYF. The CDR3 region has the DNA TGCGCCAGCGACCCGACAGGCGGAGGAGATACGCAGTATTTT.

Worth noting for this clonotype: The germline gene is not matched at one end of the junction; a read error may be the cause. V usage is TRBV20-1 and J usage is TRBJ2-2; TRBD1 matches 7 bases. The CDR3 is made up of 16 amino acids. The germline CDR1 and CDR2 sequences are DFQATT and SNEGSKA (reference sequence). As DNA, the CDR3 is TGCAGTGCTAGGGAGACAGGGTTTACGAACACAGGGGAGCTGTGTTTT. Protein: CSARETGFTNTGELCF.

Worth noting for this clonotype: At one end, the junction sequence differs from germline, possibly due to a read error. This chain links TRBV5-1 with TRBJ2-3, with D unclear. Germline loops: CDR1 SGHRS, CDR2 YFSETQ. The CDR3 runs 14 residues. The CDR3 nucleotides read TGCACCAGCAGCCCCATGGTGAGCACAGATACGCAGTATTTT. It encodes CTSSPMVSTDTQYF.

Turning to this clonotype: The CDR3 does not end in the conserved phenylalanine or tryptophan, so this is likely a read error. The chain carries TRBV12-3 or TRBV12-4 and TRBJ2-5; D is uncertain. V was clipped by 5 bases and J by 2 bases, with 9 bases between them. This CDR3 contains 13 residues. CDR3 coding DNA: TGTGCCAGCAGTCTGTCTTCTCAAGAGACCCAGTACTTA. Amino acids: CASSLSSQETQYL.

Comments on this clonotype: Its ends do not fully match the called genes, so a read error is possible. The rearrangement joins TRBV11-1 to TRBJ2-1; D unresolved. Germline CDR1 and CDR2: SGHAT and FQDESV (reference sequence). This CDR3 spans 16 amino acids. CDR3 in amino acids: CASSLVHGIGMNEQFF. Here the CDR3 DNA reads TGTGCCAGCAGCTTAGTTCATGGAATTGGGATGAATGAGCAATTCTTC.

Details on this clonotype: Germline and junction disagree at one end, which may indicate a read error. The V gene is TRBV6-2 or TRBV6-3, the J gene TRBJ2-1; D ambiguous. Germline V gives CDR1 MNHEY, CDR2 SVGEGT. This CDR3 region has 13 residues. The CDR3: CTSSQVIGYGQFF. In DNA form, the CDR3 reads TGTACCAGCAGCCAAGTCATTGGCTATGGGCAGTTCTTC.

For this clonotype: An end of the junction does not agree with germline; a read error may underlie this. This chain joins TRBV6-4 and TRBJ2-1, with D perhaps matching TRBD2 (5 bases). Germline CDR1 is MRHNA and CDR2 is SNTAGT. This CDR3 comprises 15 residues. The CDR3 DNA is TGTACCAGCTTGTACGGGATGGGATTAGGATTTGAGCAGTTCTTC. Translating gives CTSLYGMGLGFEQFF.

A word on this clonotype: One end of the junction varies from germline; a read error may be responsible. This rearrangement joins TRBV6-5 to TRBJ2-3; D perhaps matches TRBD2 (5 bases). Germline V lookup: CDR1 MNHEY, CDR2 SVGAGI. This CDR3 comprises 16 residues. In DNA form, the CDR3 reads TGTGCCAGCAGTTCCCAGAGAGGGTCTAGCACATATACGCAGTATTTT. Translating it yields CASSSQRGSSTYTQYF.

This clonotype was seen at least ten times. The chain recombines TRBV6-2 or TRBV6-3 with TRBJ1-5; possible D gene TRBD1, 6 bases. Germline V gene lookup returns CDR1 MNHEY and CDR2 SVGEGT. Trimming removed 3 bases at V and 0 bases at J, with 21 bases between. The CDR3 extends over 19 amino acids. The CDR3 region has the DNA TGTGCCAGCAGTTATGATGAGACAGGACGCCCCTATAGCAATCAGCCCCAGCATTTT. As protein: CASSYDETGRPYSNQPQHF.

This clonotype was observed a few times. The chain links TRBV5-4 to TRBJ2-5, with 7 bases lining up with TRBD2. CDR1 is SGHNT and CDR2 is YYREEE in the germline V gene (reference sequence). V was clipped by 2 bases and J by 4 bases; unmatched bases: 5. The CDR3 covers 14 residues. The CDR3 DNA follows: TGTGCCAGCAGCTTAGTGGGCGGGGGAGAGACCCAGTACTTC. Its protein is CASSLVGGGETQYF.

Remarks on this clonotype: The junction does not match germline at one end; this may be a read error. This chain connects TRBV6-5 to TRBJ1-1; D gene ambiguous. Germline V lookup: CDR1 MNHEY, CDR2 SVGAGI. CDR3 length: 15 residues. CDR3: CANSYGGQVSTEAIF. CDR3 DNA sequence: TGTGCTAACAGTTACGGCGGTCAGGTGTCCACTGAAGCTATCTTT.

A word on this clonotype: An end of the junction does not agree with germline; a read error may underlie this. The chain recombines TRBV6-1 with TRBJ2-1; D remains ambiguous. Germline-derived CDR1 and CDR2 are MNHNS and SASEGT. CDR3 length: 12 amino acids. The CDR3 nucleotides read TGTGCCAGCAGTCAGAATTACAATGAGCATTTCTTC. The encoded protein is CASSQNYNEHFF.

About this clonotype itself: The junction departs from the called germline gene at one end, perhaps through a read error. The chain is built from TRBV29-1 and TRBJ1-5; D is undetermined. Germline values: CDR1 SQVTM, CDR2 ANQGSEA. The CDR3 spans 12 residues. DNA for the CDR3: TGCAGCGTCGGTGACTGGAATCAGCCCCAGTTTTTT. It is translated as CSVGDWNQPQFF.

This clonotype ranks as medium-sized. The chain is built from TRBV29-1 and TRBJ2-5, with 7 nucleotides matching TRBD2. Per germline, CDR1 SQVTM and CDR2 ANQGSEA. J was trimmed by 5 bases and V by 4 bases; bases with no gene match: 16. The CDR3 length is 16 residues. The CDR3 sequence: CSVAGGNERGRETQYF. The CDR3 region has the DNA TGCAGCGTTGCCGGGGGAAACGAGCGGGGACGGGAGACCCAGTACTTC.

Details on this clonotype: At one of its ends the junction is not consistent with the germline gene, which may arise from a read error. This rearrangement joins TRBV12-3 or TRBV12-4 to TRBJ2-1; TRBD2 might be the D (7 bases). The CDR3 extends over 16 amino acids. The CDR3: CVSSPRGASGPYEQFF. The CDR3 DNA is TGTGTCAGCAGCCCGAGGGGGGCTAGCGGACCCTATGAGCAGTTCTTC.

Concerning this clonotype itself: It may be a read error: a sequence one base away is much more abundant. The chain couples TRBV28 to TRBJ2-3; D remains unclear. Trimming took off 10 bases at V and 2 bases at J, with 16 bases between the two ends. The CDR3 consists of 14 residues. Looked up from germline, CDR1 is MDHEN and CDR2 is SYDVKM. CDR3 sequence: CATETRASTDTQYF. The CDR3 coding sequence is TGTGCCACGGAAACACGGGCCTCCACAGATACGCAGTATTTT.

This chain uses TRBV6-1 with TRBJ1-5; D unclear. The germline CDR1 and CDR2 sequences are MNHNS and SASEGT. This CDR3 region has 13 residues. Trimming took off 4 bases at V and 5 bases at J, with 9 bases between the two ends. The CDR3 DNA reads as TGTGCCAGCAGTGTAGAAGGGTATCAGCCCCAGCATTTT. Encoded protein: CASSVEGYQPQHF.

This rearrangement joins TRBV6-5 to TRBJ1-2; tentative D call: TRBD1 (5 bases). CDR3 length: 17 amino acids. Germline V gene data show CDR1 as MNHEY and CDR2 as SVGAGI. Trimming took off 7 bases at V and 3 bases at J, with 24 bases between the two ends. CDR3 sequence reads: CASTRTLLTGGDYGYTF. In DNA form, the CDR3 reads TGTGCCAGCACCCGGACACTACTGACTGGGGGGGACTATGGCTACACCTTC.

Points on this clonotype: One end of the junction varies from germline; a read error may be responsible. This rearrangement joins TRBV6-5 to TRBJ2-7; 8 positions agree with TRBD2. CDR1 is MNHEY, CDR2 SVGAGI, per germline. This CDR3 contains 11 residues. CDR3 DNA sequence: TGTGCCAGCAGTTATGACGGGAGGGTATTCTTC. Its translation: CASSYDGRVFF.

This clonotype was detected only a few times. Being one base from a much bigger clone, this may be a read error. The J gene is TRBJ2-5, the V gene TRBV11-2, with TRBD2 matching over 7 bases. The CDR3 totals 15 residues. The germline V gene encodes CDR1 SGHAT and CDR2 FQNNGV. The CDR3 is CASSSRPGGQEAQYF. The CDR3 region has the DNA TGTGCCAGCAGCTCCCGCCCGGGAGGTCAAGAGGCCCAGTACTTC.

Of note for this clonotype: The junction departs from the called germline gene at one end, perhaps through a read error. This chain connects TRBV29-1 to TRBJ2-7; D is tentatively TRBD1 or TRBD2 (6 bases each). CDR1 and CDR2 from the germline V gene are SQVTM and ANQGSEA. The CDR3 covers 14 residues. CDR3 coding DNA: TGCGGCGTTATAGGCCGGGACGGGGGCAACGAGCAGTACTTC. It translates to CGVIGRDGGNEQYF.

In this sample, this clonotype turned up many times. This chain uses TRBV12-3 or TRBV12-4 with TRBJ1-2; 10 nucleotides align to TRBD1. After removal of 8 bases from V and 3 bases from J, the junction contained 6 bases not matched to a gene. This CDR3 region has 14 residues. CDR3 sequence: CASLDRGRDYGYTF. In DNA form, the CDR3 reads TGTGCCAGCCTCGACAGGGGGCGAGACTATGGCTACACCTTC.

This clonotype occurred many times. The chain combines TRBV5-5 with TRBJ2-7, with D unresolved. The CDR3 is 14 residues long. Germline assignment: CDR1 SGHKS and CDR2 YYEKEE (reference sequence). Trimming left V 1 base short and J 2 bases short, with 10 bases between. CDR3 nucleotide sequence: TGTGCCAGCAGCTTGTTGCGGAGAACCTACGAGCAGTACTTC. This codes for CASSLLRRTYEQYF. Supplemented by reference TRBV5-5 and TRBJ2-7, the full variable domain reads DAGVTQSPTHLIKTRGQQVTLRCSPISGHKSVSWYQQVLGQGPQFIFQYYEKEERGRGNFPDRFSARQFPNYSSELNVNALLLGDSALYLCASSLLRRTYEQYFGPGTRLTVT.

Remarks on this clonotype: Because it lacks the conserved phenylalanine or tryptophan at the end, this CDR3 is likely a read error. V and J are TRBV5-8 and TRBJ1-5; D is possibly TRBD1 (5 bases). Germline V lookup: CDR1 SGHTS, CDR2 YDEGEE. CDR3 length equals 13 residues. This CDR3 is CASSLGDNQPQHI. The DNA for the CDR3 is TGTGCCAGCAGTTTGGGGGACAATCAGCCCCAGCATATT.

On this clonotype itself: One end of the junction varies from germline; a read error may be responsible. The chain uses TRBV9 and TRBJ1-6, with unresolved D. Germline V CDR1 and CDR2: SGDLS, YYNGEE. CDR3 length: 15 residues. The CDR3 spells CASSVGGWNNSPLYF. The CDR3 nucleotides read TGTGCCAGCAGCGTTGGTGGGTGGAATAACTCACCCCTCTACTTT. Full variable domain (rest looked up from reference TRBV9 and TRBJ1-6): DSGVTQTPKHLITATGQRVTLRCSPRSGDLSVYWYQQSLDQGLQFLIQYYNGEERAKGNILERFSAQQFPDLHSELNLSSLELGDSALYFCASSVGGWNNSPLYFGNGTRLTVT.

With regard to this clonotype: At one of its ends the junction is not consistent with the germline gene, which may arise from a read error. The V call is TRBV6-5, the J call TRBJ2-1; tentative D call: TRBD2 (5 bases). This CDR3 is 13 amino acids long. Per the germline V gene, CDR1 is MNHEY and CDR2 is SVGAGI. The CDR3 bases are TGTGCCAGTAGTTACGGGGTCCTGGATGAACAGTTATTC. It specifies CASSYGVLDEQLF.

As regards this clonotype: The germline gene is not matched at one end of the junction; a read error may be the cause. The chain couples TRBV11-1 to TRBJ2-2; D not certain. Germline CDR1 reads SGHAT; CDR2 reads FQDESV (reference sequence). The CDR3 has 14 amino acids. This chain's CDR3 is CASSYGIGTGELFF. DNA for the CDR3: TGTGCCAGTAGCTATGGTATTGGCACCGGGGAGCTGTTTTTT.

On this clonotype itself: At one of its ends the junction is not consistent with the germline gene, which may arise from a read error. The CDR3 DNA reads TGCAGCGTTGATAGGGGGACCCGGAGTGATACGCAATATTTT. This gives the protein CSVDRGTRSDTQYF. The chain is built from TRBV29-1 and TRBJ2-3, with a weak D call TRBD1 (6 bases). CDR3 length equals 14 residues. From germline, CDR1 is SQVTM and CDR2 ANQGSEA.